This TCR beta chain was recorded in a study of identical twins. Overall study findings and caveats: Models underestimated how often monozygotic twins shared out-of-frame TCR alpha.

This clonotype was picked up many times. Its antigen is still unknown. cDNA molecules carried unique molecular identifiers, and template switching added a universal primer site. TCRdb analysed the 5' RACE reads with MiXCR anew, one entry per CDR3 protein. The data hold fewer than 250,000 distinct CDR3 sequences, with roughly 7% observed a single time. All donors comprised healthy Caucasians. The CDR3 spans 13 residues. Trimming took off 1 base at V and 8 bases at J, with 6 bases between the two ends. These data also formed part of another study, on yellow fever vaccine responses in identical twins.

Sequenced: memory (CD45RO+) T cells sorted from blood. V gene TRBV12-3 or TRBV12-4 combines with J gene TRBJ1-6; D gene uncertain. The clonotype was recovered from a woman aged 18-29 years in good health. The CDR3: CASSLVPDSPLHF. For the CDR3, the DNA is TGTGCCAGCAGTTTAGTCCCAGATTCACCCCTCCACTTT.